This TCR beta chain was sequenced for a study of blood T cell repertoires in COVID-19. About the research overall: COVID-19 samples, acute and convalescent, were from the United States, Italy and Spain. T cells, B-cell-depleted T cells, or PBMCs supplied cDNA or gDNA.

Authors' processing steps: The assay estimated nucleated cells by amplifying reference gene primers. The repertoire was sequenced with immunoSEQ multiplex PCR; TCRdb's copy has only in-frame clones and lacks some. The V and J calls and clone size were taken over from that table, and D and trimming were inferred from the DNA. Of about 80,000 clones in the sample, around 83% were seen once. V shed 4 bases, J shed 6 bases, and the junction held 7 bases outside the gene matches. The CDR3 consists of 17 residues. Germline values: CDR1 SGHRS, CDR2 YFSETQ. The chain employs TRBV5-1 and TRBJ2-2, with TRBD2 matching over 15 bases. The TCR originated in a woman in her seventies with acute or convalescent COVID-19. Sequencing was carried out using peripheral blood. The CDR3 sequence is CASSGYGTSGRSGELFF. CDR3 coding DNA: TGCGCCAGCAGCGGTTACGGGACTAGCGGGAGGTCCGGGGAGCTGTTTTTT.